What follows are 5 T cell receptor beta chains derived from one specimen sequenced in a study of radiotherapy plus CTLA-4 blockade in lung cancer. Sequencing used immunoSEQ multiplex PCR; TCRdb keeps in-frame clones, though not all of them. The sample has about 80,000 clones, about four fifths seen once. Sequenced here: peripheral blood, sampled from a patient treated with radiotherapy plus ipilimumab. These receptors originate from a human donor with non-small cell lung cancer whose response to radiotherapy plus ipilimumab could not be evaluated. Some clones in this sample may be carry-over from other donors' samples.

The rearrangement links TRBV4-3 to TRBJ2-7; D not certain. Germline values: CDR1 LGHNA, CDR2 YSLEER. V shed 0 bases and J shed 3 bases, with 9 bases lying between them. The CDR3 contains 14 residues. The CDR3 sequence is CASSQDVTRYEQYF. CDR3 in DNA: TGCGCCAGCAGCCAAGATGTGACTCGCTACGAGCAGTACTTC.

The chain combines TRBV6-1 with TRBJ2-7, with TRBD1 matching over 9 bases. Germline loops: CDR1 MNHNS, CDR2 SASEGT. J was trimmed by 3 bases and V by 4 bases; bases with no gene match: 16. The CDR3 loop spans 18 amino acids. CDR3 bases: TGTGCCAGCAGTGGCCCCGGGACAGGGTCAAGTTCCAACTACGAGCAGTACTTC. This gives the protein CASSGPGTGSSSNYEQYF.

This clone was seen a single time. The chain combines TRBV23-1 with TRBJ1-2; the D is unclear. TRBV23-1 is marked as an open reading frame, function uncertain. Deletions cut 3 bases from V and 6 bases from J, with 11 bases between. The length of the CDR3 is 13 residues. The CDR3 loop is CASSQFRRDGYTF. The CDR3 DNA sequence: TGCGCCAGCAGTCAGTTTCGGAGGGATGGCTACACCTTC.

This clone was picked up one time. The chain is built from TRBV6-5 and TRBJ1-2, with D uncertain. V was clipped by 0 bases and J by 6 bases, with 17 bases between them. CDR3 size: 16 residues. The germline V gene has CDR1 MNHEY and CDR2 SVGAGI. The CDR3 DNA follows: TGTGCCAGCAGTTACTCAAACGCCGCGGAGGGTCATGGCTACACCTTC. This codes for CASSYSNAAEGHGYTF.

J is TRBJ2-3 and V is TRBV28, with 11 bases aligning to TRBD2. Germline V gene lookup returns CDR1 MDHEN and CDR2 SYDVKM. The V and J ends lost 7 bases and 4 bases, in that order; junction bases with no gene match: 7. The CDR3 covers 15 residues. CDR3 region: CASIIAGGGPDTQYF. CDR3 in DNA: TGTGCCAGCATCATAGCGGGGGGGGGTCCAGATACGCAGTATTTT.